A selection of T cell receptor beta chains follows, all from one sample in a study of cytomegalovirus exposure and HLA in healthy donors. Clones were sequenced by immunoSEQ multiplex PCR, and TCRdb holds only the in-frame ones, with some missing. The table includes about 130,000 clones, 70% to 85% detected once. The source material was PBMCs. The source is a boy between 2 and 10 years old in good health and CMV-seronegative. Each CDR3 is given with its conserved first and last residue. D genes are given only for firm matches.

V gene	D gene	J gene	CDR3 protein	CDR3 DNA
TRBV18	TRBD1	TRBJ2-2	CASPPERGPAGELFF	TGTGCCAGCCCCCCGGAAAGGGGGCCCGCCGGGGAGCTGTTTTTT
TRBV6-1	-	TRBJ1-2	CASSFFPNYGYTF	TGTGCCAGCAGTTTCTTCCCTAACTATGGCTACACCTTC
TRBV7-9	TRBD1	TRBJ2-7	CASSPGQGARSPYEQYF	TGTGCCAGCAGCCCCGGACAGGGGGCCAGATCTCCCTACGAGCAGTACTTC
TRBV6-5	-	TRBJ2-3	CASTRGAIGDTQYF	TGTGCCAGCACCCGGGGGGCCATTGGAGATACGCAGTATTTT
TRBV4-1	-	TRBJ2-2	CASSHLIGGGTGELFF	TGCGCCAGCAGCCACCTCATAGGGGGGGGGACCGGGGAGCTGTTTTTT
TRBV7-3	-	TRBJ1-1	CASSLNRDFEAFF	TGTGCCAGCAGCTTAAATCGAGACTTTGAAGCTTTCTTT
TRBV29-1	TRBD1	TRBJ1-1	CSVRTGDTEAFF	TGCAGCGTTCGAACAGGGGACACTGAAGCTTTCTTT
TRBV7-8	-	TRBJ1-3	CASTPWEQDGNTIYF	TGTGCCAGCACCCCTTGGGAGCAGGATGGAAACACCATATATTTT
TRBV6-6	-	TRBJ2-3	CASSRSRATDTQYF	TGTGCCAGCAGTCGGAGCAGGGCCACAGATACGCAGTATTTT
TRBV13	TRBD2	TRBJ2-1	CASSSRLAGGGNEQFF	TGTGCCAGCAGTTCCCGACTAGCGGGAGGTGGGAATGAGCAGTTCTTC
TRBV29-1	-	TRBJ1-2	CSVAPRHAGTGYTF	TGCAGCGTTGCCCCACGGCATGCGGGTACTGGCTACACCTTC
TRBV6-5	TRBD1	TRBJ2-7	CASRTGTGGFEQYF	TGTGCCAGCAGGACCGGGACAGGGGGTTTTGAGCAGTACTTC
TRBV10-3	-	TRBJ1-5	CATEPDYSNQPQHF	TGTGCCACCGAGCCTGATTATAGCAATCAGCCCCAGCATTTT
TRBV7-9	-	TRBJ2-7	CASSLAPSGFSYEQYF	TGTGCCAGCAGCTTAGCCCCATCCGGTTTCTCCTACGAGCAGTACTTC
TRBV21-1	-	TRBJ1-2	CASSKGDRANYGYTF	TGTGCCAGCAGCAAGGGGGACAGGGCCAACTATGGCTACACCTTC
TRBV4-1	TRBD1	TRBJ2-1	CASSPRGKGQFF	TGCGCCAGCAGCCCCAGGGGGAAGGGGCAGTTCTTC